The 5 T cell receptor beta chains reported below all come from one sample, sequenced in a study of Graves' ophthalmopathy and Graves' hyperthyroidism. The sequenced template was RNA, covering the TCR beta CDR3 region. A first-round RT-PCR used HTBI primers, followed by a second-round multiplex PCR. TCRdb processed the multiplex PCR reads anew with MiXCR; each CDR3 protein has one entry. The sample has about 700,000 distinct CDR3 sequences; roughly two fifths are singletons. Input material: peripheral blood. The receptors originated from an adult man with Graves' ophthalmopathy.

This clonotype was seen more than once but under ten times. The chain uses TRBV7-9 and TRBJ1-2; TRBD1 aligns across 9 bases. This CDR3 contains 15 residues. Losses at the gene ends were 3 bases for V and 8 bases for J; bases not matched to a gene: 10. Germline CDR1 SEHNR, CDR2 FQNEAQ (reference sequence). The CDR3 DNA is TGTGCCAGCAGCTTGTGGGGGACAGGGAAAGGAGGCTACACCTTC. This codes for CASSLWGTGKGGYTF.

Turning to this clonotype: The CDR3 ends on some other residue instead of the conserved phenylalanine or tryptophan, so this is likely a read error. No DNA is shown, since the ends of the CDR3 on it are uncertain; the CDR3 is the one TCRdb lists. The V and J genes are TRBV7-8 and TRBJ2-5; the table's D call of TRBD2 was not tested on the DNA. The CDR3 contains 8 residues when both ends are counted. CDR1 is SGHVS and CDR2 is FQNEAQ in the germline V gene. CDR3 region: CASSRLAS.

The chain is built from TRBV6-5 and TRBJ1-2; D unclear. CDR1 and CDR2 (germline): MNHEY, SVGAGI. There are 15 residues in the CDR3. The V gene lost 6 bases and the J gene lost 0 bases, with 14 bases spanning the gap. This CDR3 reads CASRRPWGANYGYTF. Here the CDR3 DNA reads TGTGCCAGCAGGCGCCCTTGGGGAGCTAACTATGGCTACACCTTC.

Many counts were recorded for this clonotype. V is TRBV7-7 and J is TRBJ2-5; 9 bases map to TRBD1. The V gene's germline CDR1 is SSHAT and CDR2 FNYEAQ (reference sequence). With 5 bases clipped from V and 4 bases from J, the junction kept 5 bases outside the gene matches. The CDR3 has 14 amino acids. The CDR3 sequence: CASSQGTGIETQYF. The CDR3, as DNA: TGTGCCAGCAGCCAAGGGACAGGGATAGAGACCCAGTACTTC.

This clonotype was counted between two and nine times. The V call is TRBV11-3, the J call TRBJ2-5, with D unclear. Germline values: CDR1 SGHNT, CDR2 YENEEA. Trimming took off 4 bases at V and 3 bases at J, with 12 bases between the two ends. The CDR3 runs 14 residues. The CDR3 reads CASSYPNRKETQYF. The CDR3 DNA follows: TGTGCCAGCAGCTACCCCAACCGGAAAGAGACCCAGTACTTC.